This T cell receptor (beta chain) appears in the sequencing data of a study of blood T cell repertoires in COVID-19. Study details: The analysed material was cDNA or gDNA that came from T cells, B-cell-depleted T cells, or PBMCs.

The repertoire was sequenced with immunoSEQ multiplex PCR; TCRdb's copy has only in-frame clones and lacks some. The sample contains a few hundred thousand clones, roughly 88% of which appear only once. CDR3 length: 14 amino acids. With 5 bases clipped from V and 5 bases from J, the junction kept 5 bases outside the gene matches. Germline V gene sequence: CDR1 LNHDA, CDR2 SQIVND (reference sequence). This clonotype was obtained from a man in his forties or fifties who had recovered from COVID-19. Sequenced: peripheral blood. The V gene is TRBV19, the J gene TRBJ2-3, with TRBD1 identical over 9 bases. The CDR3 sequence is CASSPGTGRDTQYF. The CDR3, as DNA: TGTGCCAGTAGTCCGGGGACAGGGAGAGATACGCAGTATTTT.